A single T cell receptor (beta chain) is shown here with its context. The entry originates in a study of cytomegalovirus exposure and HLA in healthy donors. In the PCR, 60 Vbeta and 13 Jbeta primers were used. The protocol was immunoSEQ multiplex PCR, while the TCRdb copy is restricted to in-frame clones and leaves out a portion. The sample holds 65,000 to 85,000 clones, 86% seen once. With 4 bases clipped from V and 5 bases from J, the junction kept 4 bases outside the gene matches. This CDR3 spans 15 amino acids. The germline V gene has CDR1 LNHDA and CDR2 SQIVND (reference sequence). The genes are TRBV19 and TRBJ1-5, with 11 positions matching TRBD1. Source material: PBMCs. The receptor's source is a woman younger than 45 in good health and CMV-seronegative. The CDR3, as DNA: TGTGCCAGTAGTAGAGGGACAGGGGGATATCAGCCCCAGCATTTT. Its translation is CASSRGTGGYQPQHF.